Listed below are T cell receptor beta chains from one sample, sequenced in a study of OX40 agonist ivuxolimab in advanced cancers. Only in-frame clones appear in the TCRdb table, and some are missing; sequencing was by immunoSEQ multiplex PCR. This table has roughly 70,000 clones, around 84% appearing once. Sequenced material: CD4+ or CD8+ T cells sorted from blood, taken in a trial of the OX40 agonist ivuxolimab. These receptors were collected from an adult with an advanced solid tumor such as melanoma, head and neck, liver or kidney cancer. The CDR3 runs from the conserved cysteine through the conserved F or W. A D gene is named only where the DNA matches it firmly. Expanded clones are given a class, and other clones once, few, many or no size at all.

D	V	size	J	length	DNA	CDR3
.	TRBV9	.	TRBJ2-2	12	TGTGCCAGCAGCGTAGCTAACGGGGAGCTGTTTTTT	CASSVANGELFF
.	TRBV18	.	TRBJ1-4	18	TGTGCCAGCTCACCACCTGGACAGACCCTTTCAACTAATGAAAAACTGTTTTTT	CASSPPGQTLSTNEKLFF
TRBD1	TRBV7-8	.	TRBJ1-5	16	TGTGCCAGCAGTTCTTGGACAGGGCAACGCAATCAGCCCCAGCATTTT	CASSSWTGQRNQPQHF
TRBD1	TRBV7-2	.	TRBJ2-7	16	TGTGCCAGCAGCTTAAAGGGACAGGGGGGGTCCTACGAGCAGTACTTC	CASSLKGQGGSYEQYF
.	TRBV6-6	.	TRBJ1-6	14	TGTGCCATCTCAAACCCAGGGAGTAATTCACCCCTCCACTTT	CAISNPGSNSPLHF
TRBD1	TRBV6-1	few	TRBJ1-2	13	TGTGCCAGCAGTCCCCGACAGGGGCTAGGCTACACCTTC	CASSPRQGLGYTF
.	TRBV18	.	TRBJ2-1	19	TGTGCCAGCTCACCAACGGGGCCACCAACCAAAGGCTCCTACAATGAGCAGTTCTTC	CASSPTGPPTKGSYNEQFF
.	TRBV4-1	.	TRBJ1-1	13	TGCGCCAGCAGCCATGCAGGGGACACTGAAGCTTTCTTT	CASSHAGDTEAFF
.	TRBV29-1	.	TRBJ2-2	12	TGCAGCGTCAGGCGTGGCACCGGGGAGCTGTTTTTT	CSVRRGTGELFF
TRBD1	TRBV6-4	.	TRBJ2-3	15	TGTGCCAGCAGTGACGGGACAGGGTCGACAGATACGCAGTATTTT	CASSDGTGSTDTQYF
.	TRBV7-3	.	TRBJ1-2	11	TGTGCCAGCAGCTCCCTTTATGGCTACACCTTC	CASSSLYGYTF
TRBD1	TRBV6-5	.	TRBJ1-4	13	TGTGCCAGCAGTTACGGAGGGGGCGAAAAACTGTTTTTT	CASSYGGGEKLFF
.	TRBV5-6	.	TRBJ1-2	14	TGTGCCAGCAGCTTAGCGGGACAATCCTATGGCTACACCTTC	CASSLAGQSYGYTF
.	TRBV7-2	few	TRBJ2-7	14	TGTGCCAGCAGCTTAGCGATGGGGAGCTACGAGCAGTACTTC	CASSLAMGSYEQYF
.	TRBV11-3	.	TRBJ2-3	14	TGTGCCAGCAGCTTATTGTCAGGAACAGATACGCAGTATTTT	CASSLLSGTDTQYF
TRBD1	TRBV11-2	.	TRBJ2-7	15	TGTGCCAGCAGCTTCCCAGACAGGGACCCCTACGAGCAGTACTTC	CASSFPDRDPYEQYF
.	TRBV5-4	.	TRBJ2-1	16	TGTGCCAGCAGCTCCTCCGGGACACAGCTCTACAATGAGCAGTTCTTC	CASSSSGTQLYNEQFF
TRBD1	TRBV7-2	.	TRBJ1-2	13	TGTGCCAGCAGCTTCCCTGGGACAGGGGGCTACACCTTC	CASSFPGTGGYTF
.	TRBV4-1	.	TRBJ2-1	16	TGCGCCAGCAGCCAAGAGACAGCAAGGGGTTACAATGAGCAGTTCTTC	CASSQETARGYNEQFF
.	TRBV27	few	TRBJ2-7	14	TGTGCCAGCAGTCACCGGGACTCTCTCGACGAGCAGTACTTC	CASSHRDSLDEQYF
TRBD2	TRBV2	.	TRBJ2-1	15	TGTGCCAGCAGTGGGACTAGCGGCTCCTACAATGAGCAGTTCTTC	CASSGTSGSYNEQFF
TRBD1	TRBV4-2	.	TRBJ1-6	14	TGTGCCAGCAGCCAAGACAGGGGGCAATCACCCCTCCACTTT	CASSQDRGQSPLHF
TRBD1	TRBV19	few	TRBJ1-4	17	TGTGCCAGTACCAGTATCGGGACAGGGGGCCCTAATGAAAAACTGTTTTTT	CASTSIGTGGPNEKLFF
.	TRBV6-6	once	TRBJ1-1	16	TGTGCCAGCAGTTACATCCAGGTCACAGCGGACACTGAAGCTTTCTTT	CASSYIQVTADTEAFF
.	TRBV19	.	TRBJ1-1	16	TGTGCCAGTAGTCTAACAGGGAAGAGCGGGAGCGCTGAAGCTTTCTTT	CASSLTGKSGSAEAFF
.	TRBV6-6	few	TRBJ2-2	13	TGTGCCAGCAGGGACCCGGACAGCGGGGAGCTGTTTTTT	CASRDPDSGELFF
TRBD1	TRBV6-4	medium-sized	TRBJ1-6	14	TGTGCCAGCAGTGACTCGGGACAGGGTTCACCCCTCCACTTT	CASSDSGQGSPLHF
TRBD2	TRBV6-1	.	TRBJ2-7	14	TGTGCCAGCAGCAGACTAGCGGGAGGTGACGAGCAGTACTTC	CASSRLAGGDEQYF
TRBD2	TRBV7-2	.	TRBJ2-1	15	TGTGCCAGCAGCTTATGGCTAGCGGAATACAATGAGCAGTTCTTC	CASSLWLAEYNEQFF
.	TRBV7-9	few	TRBJ1-2	12	TGTGCCAGCAGCTTAGGACCGGATGGCTACACCTTC	CASSLGPDGYTF
TRBD1	TRBV30	.	TRBJ1-4	14	TGTGCCTGGAGGTTCCGGGACAGGAATGAAAAACTGTTTTTT	CAWRFRDRNEKLFF
.	TRBV11-2	once	TRBJ2-7	13	TGTGCCAGCAGGCCCTTACAGACCTACGAGCAGTACTTC	CASRPLQTYEQYF
.	TRBV7-2	.	TRBJ1-2	13	TGTGCCAGCAGCTCACGACCCGGGTATGGCTACACCTTC	CASSSRPGYGYTF
TRBD2	TRBV4-2	.	TRBJ2-1	15	TGTGCCAGCAGCCAATTCCTAGCGGGGGGGAATGAGCAGTTCTTC	CASSQFLAGGNEQFF
.	TRBV5-1	.	TRBJ1-5	14	TGCGCCAGCAGCGAACAGGGCGGGAATCAGCCCCAGCATTTT	CASSEQGGNQPQHF